A single sample gave rise to the 30 T cell receptor beta chains below, sequenced in a study of blood T cell repertoires in COVID-19. Profiling relied on immunoSEQ multiplex PCR, and the TCRdb table lists in-frame clones only, not all of them. This sample has almost 80,000 clones; roughly 80% occur once, and the top ten carry about a third. Sequencing was done on a sample of peripheral blood. These receptors were obtained from an older woman with acute or convalescent COVID-19.

CDR3 loop: CAWTEGRNTIYF. Here the CDR3 DNA reads TGTGCCTGGACAGAAGGGAGGAACACCATATATTTT. This sequence joins TRBV30 and TRBJ1-3, with no clear D. Germline CDR1 and CDR2: GTSNPN and SVGIG (reference sequence). The CDR3 spans 12 residues. V gave up 4 bases and J gave up 7 bases, with 11 bases separating them. The variable domain in full, completed from reference TRBV30 and TRBJ1-3, reads SQTIHQWPATLVQPVGSPLSLECTVEGTSNPNLYWYRQAAGRGLQLLFYSVGIGQISSEVPQNLSASRPQDRQFILSSKKLLLSDSGFYLCAWTEGRNTIYFGEGSWLTVV.

The CDR3 region has the DNA TGTGCCAGCAGCCAACCGTCAGGGGGCACTGAAGCTTTCTTT. Residues: CASSQPSGGTEAFF. The genes are TRBV3-1 (or the pseudogene TRBV3-2) and TRBJ1-1; 7 bases agree with TRBD1. This CDR3 spans 14 amino acids. Trimming cost V 2 bases and J 4 bases; bases outside gene matches: 4. Per the germline V gene, CDR1 is LGHDT and CDR2 is YNNKEL (reference sequence).

The chain is built from TRBV5-1 and TRBJ2-2, with a tentative D call TRBD1 (6 bases). Trimming cost V 5 bases and J 5 bases, with 13 bases left between them. Germline V gives CDR1 SGHRS, CDR2 YFSETQ. CDR3 length equals 14 residues. The CDR3 region has the DNA TGCGCCAGCAGTAGGGGAAGGGGGACCGGGGAGCTGTTTTTT. It yields the protein CASSRGRGTGELFF.

CDR3 nucleotides: TGTGCCAGTAGTATCGTTACAGGGTATGGCTACACCTTC. This translates into CASSIVTGYGYTF. The chain employs TRBV19 and TRBJ1-2; maybe TRBD1 (6 bases). The V end was cut by 3 bases, the J end by 5 bases, with 10 bases between. The CDR3 spans 13 residues. Germline loops: CDR1 LNHDA, CDR2 SQIVND (reference sequence).

The gene calls are TRBV6-6 and TRBJ2-7; D may be TRBD2 (5 bases). CDR1 MNHNY and CDR2 SVGAGI come from the germline V gene (reference sequence). The CDR3 is made up of 16 amino acids. The V gene lost 7 bases and the J gene lost 0 bases, with 19 bases spanning the gap. The CDR3: CASIRSRLGSSYEQYF. CDR3 nucleotides: TGTGCCAGCATACGGTCACGGCTGGGGAGCTCCTACGAGCAGTACTTC.

This chain connects TRBV1 to TRBJ2-3; the table's D call, TRBD2, was not checked against the DNA. TRBV1 is a listed pseudogene. The CDR3 consists of 15 residues. The CDR3 loop is CTSSQVAGGYDTQYF. CDR3 bases: TGCACCAGCAGCCAGGTAGCGGGAGGATACGATACGCAGTATTTT.

The V gene is TRBV4-2, the J gene TRBJ2-3; D unresolved. V lost 0 bases, J lost 0 bases, and 7 bases lay in between. Germline assignment: CDR1 LGHNA and CDR2 YNFKEQ. The CDR3 runs 15 residues. CDR3 in amino acids: CASSQDLISTDTQYF. The CDR3 DNA is TGTGCCAGCAGCCAAGATCTAATTAGCACAGATACGCAGTATTTT.

This chain uses TRBV19 with TRBJ1-1, with 7 bases lining up with TRBD1. From germline, CDR1 is LNHDA and CDR2 SQIVND (reference sequence). This CDR3 has 14 amino acids. V shed 3 bases and J 7 bases; nucleotides not matched to a gene: 8. The CDR3 DNA reads as TGTGCCAGTAGTATCGGAACAGGGGCCGTTGAAGCTTTCTTT. It specifies CASSIGTGAVEAFF.

The rearrangement uses TRBV6-1 and TRBJ2-7; TRBD2 is a possible D gene (5 bases). V lost 2 bases, J lost 4 bases, and 18 bases lay in between. CDR1 is MNHNS and CDR2 is SASEGT in the germline V gene. The CDR3 covers 16 residues. This chain's CDR3 is CASSEISGLKKYEQYF. The CDR3 DNA follows: TGTGCCAGCAGTGAAATAAGTGGACTCAAAAAATACGAGCAGTACTTC.

V usage is TRBV29-1 and J usage is TRBJ2-5, with D maybe TRBD2 (6 bases). From germline, CDR1 is SQVTM and CDR2 ANQGSEA. V gave up 0 bases and J gave up 6 bases, with 11 bases separating them. The CDR3 is 13 residues long. The CDR3 is CSVEEDGRKTQYF. In DNA, the CDR3 is TGCAGCGTTGAAGAAGACGGGAGAAAGACCCAGTACTTC.

V is TRBV9 and J is TRBJ1-4; D ambiguous. There are 17 residues in the CDR3. V was shortened by 0 bases and J by 0 bases, with 12 bases between the two germline ends. CDR1 and CDR2 from the germline V gene are SGDLS and YYNGEE. CDR3 nucleotides: TGTGCCAGCAGCGTAGGAAGTACAGCTGCAACTAATGAAAAACTGTTTTTT. It yields the protein CASSVGSTAATNEKLFF.

The J gene is TRBJ2-3, the V gene TRBV12-3 or TRBV12-4, with 8 bases identical to TRBD2. CDR3 size: 12 residues. Germline trimming cut 5 bases from V and 6 bases from J; bases unmatched to any gene: 1. CDR3 nucleotide sequence: TGTGCCAGCAGTAGACTAGCGGATACGCAGTATTTT. This gives the protein CASSRLADTQYF.

The DNA for the CDR3 is TGTGCCAGCAGTTTCCCCGGGACAGGCTCAAACACCATATATTTT. As protein: CASSFPGTGSNTIYF. V and J are TRBV28 and TRBJ1-3, with TRBD1 matching 8 bases. CDR3 length: 15 residues. Germline CDR1 is MDHEN and CDR2 is SYDVKM. The V and J ends lost 3 bases and 6 bases, in that order; junction bases with no gene match: 7.

Only a few counts were recorded for this clone. The chain carries TRBV25-1 and TRBJ1-1; D may be TRBD1 (5 bases). Germline V gives CDR1 MGHDK, CDR2 SYGVNS. The V gene lost 5 bases and the J gene lost 4 bases, with 17 bases spanning the gap. CDR3 size: 15 residues. The CDR3 loop is CASSLDQAGVTEAFF. The DNA for the CDR3 is TGTGCCAGCAGTTTGGACCAAGCGGGGGTCACTGAAGCTTTCTTT. The whole variable domain, filled in from reference TRBV25-1 and TRBJ1-1, reads EADIYQTPRYLVIGTGKKITLECSQTMGHDKMYWYQQDPGMELHLIHYSYGVNSTEKGDLSSESTVSRIRTEHFPLTLESARPSHTSQYLCASSLDQAGVTEAFFGQGTRLTVV.

The chain employs TRBV18 and TRBJ2-4; 7 bases agree with TRBD1. CDR3 length equals 13 residues. Germline values: CDR1 KGHSH, CDR2 LQKENI. The ends lost 8 bases at V and 4 bases at J; junction bases unmatched: 5. The CDR3, as DNA: TGTGCCAGCCGAGGGGACAGTAAAAACATTCAGTACTTC. Its translation: CASRGDSKNIQYF.

The gene calls are TRBV9 and TRBJ2-1; D gene ambiguous. V lost 4 bases to trimming and J lost 9 bases, with 23 bases between them. The CDR3 is 16 residues long. Germline CDR1 is SGDLS and CDR2 is YYNGEE. The CDR3 loop reads CASSSNPGYQSSEQFF. The CDR3, as DNA: TGTGCCAGCAGCTCAAATCCAGGTTACCAGTCCAGTGAGCAGTTCTTC.

This clone was found once. This chain links TRBV2 with TRBJ1-4; 8 bases are a match to TRBD1. The CDR3 spans 15 residues. CDR1 is SNHLY and CDR2 is FYNNEI in the germline V gene. With 6 bases clipped from V and 0 bases from J, the junction kept 3 bases outside the gene matches. This CDR3 is CASSVTGATNEKLFF. The DNA for the CDR3 is TGTGCCAGCAGCGTGACAGGGGCAACTAATGAAAAACTGTTTTTT.

The J gene is TRBJ1-1, the V gene TRBV10-3, with TRBD1 matching over 7 bases. From germline, CDR1 is ENHRY and CDR2 SYGVKD. The CDR3 totals 13 residues. V lost 4 bases to trimming and J lost 7 bases; unmatched junction nucleotides: 6. The CDR3 loop is CAISGGTANEAFF. CDR3 DNA sequence: TGTGCCATCAGTGGCGGGACAGCAAATGAAGCTTTCTTT.

The chain links TRBV10-3 to TRBJ1-2, with 7 nucleotides matching TRBD1. The CDR3 contains 14 residues. CDR1 and CDR2 (germline): ENHRY, SYGVKD. With V trimmed by 6 bases and J by 7 bases, 11 bases remained unmatched. CDR3 coding DNA: TGTGCCATCAGGAGGGATACAGGGGTGACTGGCTACACCTTC. Its protein is CAIRRDTGVTGYTF.

The chain recombines TRBV11-2 with TRBJ2-3, with a weak D call TRBD2 (5 bases). This CDR3 contains 18 residues. V was cut by 5 bases and J by 2 bases, with 23 bases left in between. Germline V CDR1 and CDR2: SGHAT, FQNNGV. The CDR3 is CASSQSWTPTPSTDTQYF. The CDR3 DNA follows: TGTGCCAGCAGCCAGAGTTGGACTCCCACTCCCTCCACAGATACGCAGTATTTT. The full variable domain, with the rest looked up from reference TRBV11-2 and TRBJ2-3, is EAGVAQSPRYKIIEKRQSVAFWCNPISGHATLYWYQQILGQGPKLLIQFQNNGVVDDSQLPKDRFSAERLKGVDSTLKIQPAKLEDSAVYLCASSQSWTPTPSTDTQYFGPGTRLTVL.

The J gene is TRBJ2-1, the V gene TRBV7-9; D possibly corresponds to TRBD2 (5 bases). V was trimmed by 2 bases and J by 9 bases, leaving 11 bases between them. CDR3 length: 13 residues. Per germline, CDR1 SEHNR and CDR2 FQNEAQ (reference sequence). CDR3 DNA: TGTGCCAGCAGCTTAAGCGGCGTCGGTGAGCAGTTCTTC. It codes for CASSLSGVGEQFF.

The genes are TRBV10-2 and TRBJ2-1; no clear D. This CDR3 has 14 residues. Germline values: CDR1 WSHSY, CDR2 SAAADI. Trimming took off 2 bases at V and 8 bases at J, with 13 bases between the two ends. The CDR3 here is CASSELTLIDEQFF. The CDR3 coding sequence is TGCGCCAGCAGTGAGCTAACTTTGATTGATGAGCAGTTCTTC.

The chain has TRBV30 and TRBJ1-1, with TRBD1 identical over 9 bases. Germline V gives CDR1 GTSNPN, CDR2 SVGIG (reference sequence). The length of the CDR3 is 17 residues. Trimming cost V 4 bases and J 0 bases; bases outside gene matches: 12. The CDR3 sequence: CAWNRDREDSMNTEAFF. CDR3 coding DNA: TGTGCCTGGAATCGGGACAGGGAGGATTCCATGAACACTGAAGCTTTCTTT.

The chain links TRBV18 to TRBJ2-2; TRBD1 aligns across 8 bases. Unmatched junction bases numbered 5, after V lost 4 bases and J lost 4 bases. Germline CDR1 and CDR2: KGHSH and LQKENI. The CDR3 sequence is 15 residues long. CDR3 protein: CASSRQGTPTGELFF. The CDR3 DNA sequence: TGTGCCAGCTCACGACAGGGGACCCCCACCGGGGAGCTGTTTTTT.

The CDR3 here is CASSPRDFSYEQYF. The CDR3 DNA is TGTGCCAGCAGTCCCCGGGACTTTTCCTACGAGCAGTACTTC. The chain is built from TRBV14 and TRBJ2-7, with a possible D match to TRBD2 (6 bases). Trimming cost V 6 bases and J 1 base, with 13 bases left between them. This CDR3 contains 14 residues. Germline V lookup: CDR1 SGHDN, CDR2 FVKESK.

The chain carries TRBV6-5 and TRBJ2-7, with D possibly TRBD2 on 5 matching bases. Germline V gene sequence: CDR1 MNHEY, CDR2 SVGAGI. Trimming shortened V by 8 bases and J by 3 bases, and 14 bases separated the two germline ends. The CDR3 loop spans 13 amino acids. The CDR3 spells CASSVGLSYEQYF. The CDR3 coding sequence is TGTGCCAGCTCAGTCGGACTTAGCTACGAGCAGTACTTC.

This chain connects TRBV19 to TRBJ1-5, with TRBD1 identical over 7 bases. CDR3 length: 14 amino acids. Losses at the gene ends were 2 bases for V and 5 bases for J; bases not matched to a gene: 3. Germline CDR1 and CDR2: LNHDA and SQIVND (reference sequence). CDR3 protein: CASSIRQGDQPQHF. The CDR3 nucleotides are TGTGCCAGTAGTATAAGACAGGGTGATCAGCCCCAGCATTTT.

This chain joins TRBV6-5 and TRBJ2-2; weak D call: TRBD2 (5 bases). CDR3 size: 13 residues. V lost 10 bases, J lost 4 bases, and 13 bases lay in between. In germline, CDR1 is MNHEY, CDR2 SVGAGI. CDR3 loop: CANSGSVTGELFF. CDR3 bases: TGTGCCAACTCGGGGTCGGTCACCGGGGAGCTGTTTTTT.

This chain uses TRBV24-1 with TRBJ2-3; 12 bases agree with TRBD2. V was clipped by 4 bases and J by 4 bases; unmatched bases: 8. The CDR3 runs to 17 residues. The germline CDR1 and CDR2 sequences are KGHDR and SFDVKD. CDR3 region: CATSDPGTSGFPDTQYF. CDR3 DNA sequence: TGTGCCACCAGTGACCCCGGGACTAGCGGGTTCCCAGATACGCAGTATTTT.

The chain employs TRBV6-6 and TRBJ1-5; 7 nucleotides line up with TRBD1. J gave up 1 base and V 9 bases, and 9 bases lay outside the gene matches. The length of the CDR3 is 15 residues. Germline V CDR1 and CDR2: MNHNY, SVGAGI (reference sequence). In nucleotides, the CDR3 is TGTGCCAGTCTTTCAGGGGGTACGAGCAATCAGCCCCAGCATTTT. Translated: CASLSGGTSNQPQHF.